Listed below are T cell receptor beta chains from one sample, sequenced in a study of neurological immune-mediated disorders. TCRdb independently ran MiXCR on the 5' RACE reads; one entry per CDR3 protein. The sample yields some 41,000 distinct CDR3 sequences, around 15% seen once. Sequenced: CD4+ T cells from blood. The receptors stem from a woman aged 60 to 75 with HTLV-1-associated myelopathy (HAM/TSP). The CDR3 runs from the conserved cysteine through the conserved F or W. Fields, in order: D gene, V gene, J gene, clone size, CDR3 protein, CDR3 DNA. D genes are given only for firm matches. A clone size is listed for some rows: how often the clone was seen (once, few, many), or a class if it is expanded.

D: TRBD1; V: TRBV6-5; J: TRBJ2-2; size: -; CDR3: CASSYRHGTGGTGELLF; DNA: TGTGCCAGCAGTTACCGACACGGGACAGGGGGCACCGGGGAGCTCTTATTT
D: TRBD1; V: TRBV20-1; J: TRBJ1-1; size: many; CDR3: CSARDSRDSLMNTEAFF; DNA: TGCAGTGCTAGAGATAGCCGGGACAGCCTAATGAACACTGAAGCTTTCTTT
D: TRBD1; V: TRBV5-1; J: TRBJ2-2; size: many; CDR3: CASSLDGQGSSWDTGELFF; DNA: TGCGCCAGCAGCTTGGACGGACAGGGAAGTTCCTGGGACACCGGGGAGCTGTTTTTT
D: -; V: TRBV6-1; J: TRBJ1-5; size: many; CDR3: CASSESGRGDQPQHF; DNA: TGTGCCAGCAGTGAATCGGGGAGGGGGGATCAGCCCCAGCATTTT
D: -; V: TRBV6-6; J: TRBJ1-5; size: many; CDR3: CASSTTGFHQPQHF; DNA: TGTGCCAGCAGCACTACGGGGTTCCATCAGCCCCAGCATTTT
D: -; V: TRBV11-3; J: TRBJ2-3; size: many; CDR3: CASSLDGQSTDTQYF; DNA: TGTGCCAGCAGCTTAGATGGGCAGAGCACAGATACGCAGTATTTT
D: -; V: TRBV6-5; J: TRBJ1-6; size: many; CDR3: CASSYSIGLRSTSPLHF; DNA: TGTGCCAGCAGTTACTCGATCGGCCTCAGGTCCACATCACCCCTCCACTTT
D: TRBD1; V: TRBV13; J: TRBJ1-1; size: many; CDR3: CASSRKTGNHEAFF; DNA: TGTGCCAGCAGCCGAAAGACAGGGAACCATGAAGCTTTCTTT
D: -; V: TRBV15; J: TRBJ1-5; size: many; CDR3: CATSRGGGDQPQHF; DNA: TGTGCCACCAGCAGAGGGGGCGGGGATCAGCCCCAGCATTTT
D: -; V: TRBV6-5; J: TRBJ1-2; size: many; CDR3: CASGRAGTLYGYTF; DNA: TGTGCCAGCGGCCGGGCGGGGACCCTTTATGGCTACACCTTC
D: -; V: TRBV5-1; J: TRBJ2-7; size: -; CDR3: CASSLVAGDSYEQYF; DNA: TGCGCCAGCAGCTTGGTGGCAGGGGACTCCTACGAGCAGTACTTC
D: TRBD1; V: TRBV20-1; J: TRBJ2-1; size: many; CDR3: CSAGDRGFYNEQFF; DNA: TGCAGTGCTGGGGACAGGGGGTTTTACAATGAGCAGTTCTTC
D: -; V: TRBV6-5; J: TRBJ1-2; size: many; CDR3: CASSYPGGFGGYTF; DNA: TGTGCCAGCAGTTACCCCGGGGGCTTCGGTGGCTACACCTTC
D: TRBD1; V: TRBV29-1; J: TRBJ1-1; size: many; CDR3: CSVDRTGGWTEAFF; DNA: TGCAGCGTTGACCGGACAGGGGGCTGGACTGAAGCTTTCTTT
D: -; V: TRBV19; J: TRBJ2-1; size: few; CDR3: CASSIGELGGSYNEQFF; DNA: TGTGCCAGTAGTATAGGGGAGCTCGGTGGGTCCTACAATGAGCAGTTCTTC
D: TRBD1; V: TRBV20-1; J: TRBJ2-1; size: many; CDR3: CSAYEGARYNEQFF; DNA: TGCAGTGCGTACGAGGGGGCGCGGTACAATGAGCAGTTCTTC